Detailed here is one T cell receptor (beta chain). What it binds is unknown. CDR1 and CDR2 (germline): KGHSH, LQKENI. V was pared by 4 bases and J by 5 bases, with 5 bases of the junction left unmatched. The CDR3 is 14 residues long. The data were obtained in a study of cytomegalovirus exposure and HLA in healthy donors. Study-wide findings and caveats: Later, TCR association rates were found to vary by HLA locus, highest for DRB1 and lowest for HLA-C.

The PCR used 60 Vbeta and 13 Jbeta primers. Sequenced by immunoSEQ multiplex PCR; TCRdb stores in-frame clones only, minus some. The repertoire holds 80,000 to 100,000 clones, roughly two thirds seen once, with about 2.5% in the top ten. This receptor was identified in a man aged 45-65 years in good health and CMV-seronegative. The rearrangement links TRBV18 to TRBJ2-7; 10 bases fit TRBD1. Source material: PBMCs. The CDR3 DNA reads as TGTGCCAGCTCACGGGGACAGGGGATCGACGAGCAGTACTTC. Amino acids: CASSRGQGIDEQYF.